This TCR beta chain comes out of a study of T cell changes during pregnancy in multiple sclerosis. Measured with immunoSEQ multiplex PCR; TCRdb has only the in-frame clones, and not every one. In the table there are about 36,000 clones, approximately 92% of which are singletons. CDR3 size: 15 residues. CDR1 and CDR2 (germline): SGHDN, FVKESK. Germline trimming cut 1 base from V and 4 bases from J; bases unmatched to any gene: 3. Sequencing used PBMCs (not recorded whether the cells were cultured). The source is a female donor with multiple sclerosis, enrolled in a pregnancy study. The genes are TRBV14 and TRBJ2-5; 10 nucleotides agree with TRBD2. CDR3 sequence: CASSQVAGGGETQYF. The DNA of the CDR3 is TGTGCCAGCAGCCAAGTAGCGGGAGGCGGAGAGACCCAGTACTTC.